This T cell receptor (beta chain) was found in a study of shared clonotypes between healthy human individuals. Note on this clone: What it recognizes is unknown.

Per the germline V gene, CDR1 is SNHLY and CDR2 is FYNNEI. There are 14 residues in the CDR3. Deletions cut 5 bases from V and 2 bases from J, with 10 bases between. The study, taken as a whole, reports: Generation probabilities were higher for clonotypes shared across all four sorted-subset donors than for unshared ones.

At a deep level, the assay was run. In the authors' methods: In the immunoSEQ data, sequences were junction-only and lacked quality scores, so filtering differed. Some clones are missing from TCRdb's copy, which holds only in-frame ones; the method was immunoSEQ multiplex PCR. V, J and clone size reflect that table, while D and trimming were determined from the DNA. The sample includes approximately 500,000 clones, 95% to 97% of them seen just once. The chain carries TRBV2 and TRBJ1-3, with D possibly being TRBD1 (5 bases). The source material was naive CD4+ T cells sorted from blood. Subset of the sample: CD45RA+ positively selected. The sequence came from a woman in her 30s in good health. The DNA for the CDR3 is TGTGCCAGCAGTAAGACAGATGCTGGAAACACCATATATTTT. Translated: CASSKTDAGNTIYF.